The subject of this entry is one TCR beta chain. The germline V gene has CDR1 LNHDA and CDR2 SQIVND (reference sequence). Unmatched junction bases numbered 5, after V lost 3 bases and J lost 9 bases. The CDR3 spans 14 residues. Methods used by the authors: Cell counts per sample came from amplifying reference gene primers. Only in-frame clones appear in the TCRdb table, and some are missing; sequencing was by immunoSEQ multiplex PCR. The DNA was the basis for D and trimming; V, J and clone size are from that table. The sample holds 200,000 to 250,000 clones, 85% seen once. This sample is drawn from a study of blood T cell repertoires in COVID-19. Study-wide context: Material from acute and convalescent COVID-19 was sourced from the United States, Italy and Spain. From T cells, B-cell-depleted T cells, or PBMCs came the material, which was cDNA or gDNA.

Sample: peripheral blood. V usage is TRBV19 and J usage is TRBJ1-6; 7 bases align to TRBD1. This TCR was recovered from a man aged 35 to 55 with acute or convalescent COVID-19. CDR3 coding DNA: TGTGCCAGTAGTATTGACAGGGAACGTTCACCCCTCCACTTT. This codes for CASSIDRERSPLHF.